A selection of T cell receptor beta chains follows, all from one sample in a study of OX40 agonist ivuxolimab in advanced cancers. The protocol was immunoSEQ multiplex PCR, while the TCRdb copy is restricted to in-frame clones and leaves out a portion. Of 55,000 to 65,000 clones listed, approximately 86% are singletons. This specimen was CD4+ or CD8+ T cells sorted from blood, taken in a trial of the OX40 agonist ivuxolimab. The receptors stem from an adult with an advanced solid tumor such as melanoma, head and neck, liver or kidney cancer. Both conserved end residues are part of each CDR3. Each record gives: V gene, J gene, CDR3 protein.

v_call: TRBV19
j_call: TRBJ2-1
cdr3_aa: CASSIGGGGHNEQFF

v_call: TRBV5-4
j_call: TRBJ2-5
cdr3_aa: CASSSYRGMETQYF

v_call: TRBV9
j_call: TRBJ1-4
cdr3_aa: CASSPHGGANEKLFF

v_call: TRBV6-1
j_call: TRBJ2-1
cdr3_aa: CASRTRGAHEQFF

v_call: TRBV7-7
j_call: TRBJ2-2
cdr3_aa: CASSPLPGLHAGELFF

v_call: TRBV7-8
j_call: TRBJ1-1
cdr3_aa: CASSPDTNTEAFF

v_call: TRBV5-8
j_call: TRBJ1-5
cdr3_aa: CASSYDTGQGNQPQHF

v_call: TRBV28
j_call: TRBJ2-3
cdr3_aa: CASSLESLPGVTQYF

v_call: TRBV5-1
j_call: TRBJ1-1
cdr3_aa: CASSLAPGFGTEAFF

v_call: TRBV5-1
j_call: TRBJ2-5
cdr3_aa: CASSLFPGAGETQYF

v_call: TRBV9
j_call: TRBJ1-2
cdr3_aa: CASSVEAGEGYTF

v_call: TRBV5-4
j_call: TRBJ2-6
cdr3_aa: CASSLGGTNSGANVLTF

v_call: TRBV18
j_call: TRBJ2-2
cdr3_aa: CASSPSLSRGNTGELFF

v_call: TRBV5-6
j_call: TRBJ1-2
cdr3_aa: CASSLGGGNGYTF

v_call: TRBV28
j_call: TRBJ2-2
cdr3_aa: CASSLGGNTGELFF

v_call: TRBV5-4
j_call: TRBJ2-5
cdr3_aa: CASSASGGADGTQYF

v_call: TRBV7-8
j_call: TRBJ2-3
cdr3_aa: CASSPMAPGSTDTQYF

v_call: TRBV12-1
j_call: TRBJ1-2
cdr3_aa: CASSLRDRWVNGYTF

v_call: TRBV5-8
j_call: TRBJ2-1
cdr3_aa: CASSQEGLAGVNEQFF

v_call: TRBV9
j_call: TRBJ2-1
cdr3_aa: CASSVVEISSYNEQFF

v_call: TRBV30
j_call: TRBJ1-1
cdr3_aa: CAWSVHLNTEAFF

v_call: TRBV11-2
j_call: TRBJ1-4
cdr3_aa: CASSEGTGRNEKLFF

v_call: TRBV12-5
j_call: TRBJ2-2
cdr3_aa: CASGAHPAGGYSNTGELFF

v_call: TRBV7-2
j_call: TRBJ2-7
cdr3_aa: CASSRTGGPYEQYF

v_call: TRBV5-1
j_call: TRBJ2-7
cdr3_aa: CASSRVAGGRGDEQYF

v_call: TRBV4-3
j_call: TRBJ1-4
cdr3_aa: CASSQDLGHRLNEKLFF

v_call: TRBV30
j_call: TRBJ2-1
cdr3_aa: CAWRSGTGKRNEQFF

v_call: TRBV6-6
j_call: TRBJ2-2
cdr3_aa: CASSLDRAGNTGELFF

v_call: TRBV2
j_call: TRBJ2-2
cdr3_aa: CASTAGLAGANTGELFF

v_call: TRBV30
j_call: TRBJ2-5
cdr3_aa: CAWREETQYF

v_call: TRBV19
j_call: TRBJ1-2
cdr3_aa: CASSSGETYGYTF

v_call: TRBV6-6
j_call: TRBJ1-5
cdr3_aa: CASGLSELQPQHF

v_call: TRBV29-1
j_call: TRBJ2-4
cdr3_aa: CSGLLGNIQYF

v_call: TRBV11-2
j_call: TRBJ1-6
cdr3_aa: CASSLGTGHSPLHF

v_call: TRBV7-9
j_call: TRBJ2-7
cdr3_aa: CASSLEGPRGEQYF

v_call: TRBV5-1
j_call: TRBJ2-1
cdr3_aa: CASSLAGLAYNNEQFF

v_call: TRBV30
j_call: TRBJ2-5
cdr3_aa: CAWSVQAGETQYF

v_call: TRBV30
j_call: TRBJ1-6
cdr3_aa: CAWSVPGNSPLHF

v_call: TRBV28
j_call: TRBJ1-2
cdr3_aa: CASSPSGAGTETFGYTF

v_call: TRBV4-1
j_call: TRBJ1-5
cdr3_aa: CASSQVPGGSNQPQHF

v_call: TRBV4-3
j_call: TRBJ2-1
cdr3_aa: CASSQEWGSSYNEQFF

v_call: TRBV5-1
j_call: TRBJ2-7
cdr3_aa: CASSLMSSGQNEQYF

v_call: TRBV18
j_call: TRBJ1-1
cdr3_aa: CASSEGGDTEAFF

v_call: TRBV6-6
j_call: TRBJ2-3
cdr3_aa: CASVTGTGATDTQYF

v_call: TRBV19
j_call: TRBJ1-2
cdr3_aa: CASSTGEGARYGYTF

v_call: TRBV7-2
j_call: TRBJ2-2
cdr3_aa: CASSLVLPGAVYTGELFF

v_call: TRBV20-1
j_call: TRBJ2-7
cdr3_aa: CSAKQGSEQYF

v_call: TRBV19
j_call: TRBJ2-5
cdr3_aa: CASSIGGAGQETQYF

v_call: TRBV19
j_call: TRBJ1-1
cdr3_aa: CASRTGRNTEAFF

v_call: TRBV28
j_call: TRBJ2-5
cdr3_aa: CASRSTSETQYF

v_call: TRBV28
j_call: TRBJ1-5
cdr3_aa: CASRGPINQPQHF

v_call: TRBV5-4
j_call: TRBJ2-3
cdr3_aa: CASSLMSGGFQTDTQYF

v_call: TRBV21-1
j_call: TRBJ1-2
cdr3_aa: CASSKGGDYGYTF

v_call: TRBV19
j_call: TRBJ1-1
cdr3_aa: CASSPTGDGTEAFF

v_call: TRBV28
j_call: TRBJ1-6
cdr3_aa: CATVGSSYNSPLHF

v_call: TRBV5-1
j_call: TRBJ1-6
cdr3_aa: CASSLSGASNSPLHF

v_call: TRBV5-1
j_call: TRBJ2-2
cdr3_aa: CASSSLAGEDTGELFF

v_call: TRBV2
j_call: TRBJ1-6
cdr3_aa: CASSEVRGNSPLHF

v_call: TRBV5-4
j_call: TRBJ2-3
cdr3_aa: CASSLWGLATTDTQYF